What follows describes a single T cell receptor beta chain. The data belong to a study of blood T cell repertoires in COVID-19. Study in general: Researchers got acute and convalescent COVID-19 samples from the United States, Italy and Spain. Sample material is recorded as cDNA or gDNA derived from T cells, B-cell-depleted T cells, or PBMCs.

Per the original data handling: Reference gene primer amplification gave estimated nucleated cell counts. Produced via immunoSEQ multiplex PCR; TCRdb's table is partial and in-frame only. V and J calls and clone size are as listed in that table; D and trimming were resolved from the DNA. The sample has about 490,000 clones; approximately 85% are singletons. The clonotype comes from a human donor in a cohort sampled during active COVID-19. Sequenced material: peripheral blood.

This CDR3 is CASSLGQAKETQYF. In DNA, the CDR3 is TGTGCCAGCAGCTTAGGACAGGCTAAAGAGACCCAGTACTTC. The chain employs TRBV7-2 and TRBJ2-5; TRBD1 might be the D (6 bases). Germline lookup yields CDR1 SGHTA and CDR2 FQGNSA. The CDR3 sequence is 14 residues long. V was pared by 1 base and J by 3 bases, with 9 bases between.